This entry lists 27 T cell receptor beta chains sequenced from one sample in a study of cytomegalovirus exposure and HLA in healthy donors. PCR involved 60 Vbeta and 13 Jbeta primers. Produced via immunoSEQ multiplex PCR; TCRdb's table is partial and in-frame only. The sample lists tens of thousands of clones, approximately 71% occurring once. The specimen was PBMCs. These receptors all come from a man aged 40-50 years in good health and CMV-seronegative.

This rearrangement joins TRBV27 to TRBJ1-1; no clear D. The germline V and J ends were trimmed by 7 bases and 2 bases, with 14 bases remaining between them. This CDR3 has 14 amino acids. Looked up from germline, CDR1 is MNHEY and CDR2 is SMNVEV (reference sequence). The CDR3 reads CASNSLQENTEAFF. The CDR3 DNA follows: TGTGCCAGCAACAGCCTGCAGGAAAACACTGAAGCTTTCTTT.

This clone was recorded a few times. The J gene is TRBJ1-2, the V gene TRBV29-1; 7 bases map to TRBD1. CDR3 size: 12 residues. The germline CDR1 and CDR2 sequences are SQVTM and ANQGSEA. The J segment lost 6 bases and the V segment lost 4 bases, leaving 5 bases of the junction unmatched. The CDR3 is CSVATGRDGYTF. CDR3 nucleotide sequence: TGCAGCGTTGCGACAGGGCGGGATGGCTACACCTTC.

The chain is built from TRBV28 and TRBJ2-7, with D possibly being TRBD2 (5 bases). The V gene's germline CDR1 is MDHEN and CDR2 SYDVKM. This CDR3 comprises 11 residues. The ends were cut back, 5 bases at V and 7 bases at J, with 9 bases in the middle. The CDR3 region is CASSRRGEQYF. DNA of the CDR3: TGTGCCAGCAGTCGCCGGGGTGAGCAGTACTTC.

This sequence joins TRBV12-5 and TRBJ2-1, with 11 positions matching TRBD2. This CDR3 region has 15 residues. Germline V gene data show CDR1 as LGHNT and CDR2 as FRNRAP. V was pared by 6 bases and J by 6 bases, with 7 bases of the junction left unmatched. The CDR3 DNA follows: TGTGCTAGTGGCAAGGCAACTAGCGGGGGCAATGAGCAGTTCTTC. Residues: CASGKATSGGNEQFF.

The CDR3 here is CASSTVTGTEQFF. CDR3 DNA: TGTGCCAGCAGTACCGTGACAGGGACTGAGCAGTTCTTC. The chain combines TRBV27 with TRBJ2-1; 7 bases line up with TRBD1. Unmatched junction bases numbered 7, after V lost 5 bases and J lost 9 bases. Germline CDR1 reads MNHEY; CDR2 reads SMNVEV (reference sequence). The CDR3 covers 13 residues.

Here the CDR3 reads CASSPRGGRGYTF. The DNA for the CDR3 is TGTGCCAGCAGCCCTCGGGGGGGCCGGGGCTACACCTTC. V is TRBV5-8 and J is TRBJ1-2; D possibly corresponds to TRBD1 (6 bases). The germline V and J ends were trimmed by 4 bases and 8 bases, with 15 bases remaining between them. From germline, CDR1 is SGHTS and CDR2 YDEGEE. This CDR3 is built from 13 residues.

The gene calls are TRBV19 and TRBJ1-1; D might be TRBD1 (5 bases). The germline V gene has CDR1 LNHDA and CDR2 SQIVND (reference sequence). Trimming left V 4 bases short and J 4 bases short, with 16 bases between. The CDR3 extends over 15 amino acids. CDR3 DNA: TGTGCCAGTAGTAGACCTTGGGGCTTCACCACTGAAGCTTTCTTT. Its translation is CASSRPWGFTTEAFF.

J is TRBJ1-6 and V is TRBV5-8; the match to TRBD1 covers 9 bases. The V segment lost 4 bases and the J segment 10 bases; nucleotides outside the gene matches: 9. The CDR3 length is 15 residues. Germline V CDR1 and CDR2: SGHTS, YDEGEE. The CDR3 is CASSLEDRGGSPLHF. The CDR3 DNA follows: TGTGCCAGCAGCCTCGAGGACAGGGGAGGATCACCCCTCCACTTT.

This clone was recorded once. This chain uses TRBV6-1 with TRBJ1-2, with D possibly matching TRBD1 (5 bases). Germline loops: CDR1 MNHNS, CDR2 SASEGT. The V end was cut by 4 bases, the J end by 2 bases, with 14 bases between. The CDR3 spans 15 residues. CDR3 amino acids: CASSVDSLLNYGYTF. The CDR3 coding sequence is TGTGCCAGCAGTGTCGACAGCCTCCTCAACTATGGCTACACCTTC.

Turning to this clone: Germline and junction disagree at one end, which may indicate a read error. Distinct nucleotide sequences in the sample also encode this CDR3. The gene calls are TRBV6-5 and TRBJ1-1, with D possibly being TRBD1 (6 bases). This CDR3 spans 14 amino acids. CDR1 and CDR2 (germline): MNHEY, SVGAGI. CDR3 loop: CASSYSGVNTEAFF. DNA of the CDR3: TGTGCTAGCAGTTACTCAGGGGTGAACACTGAAGCTTTCTTT.

The CDR3 spells CASSSEVVLNTGELFF. The CDR3 DNA sequence: TGTGCCAGCAGCTCAGAGGTGGTCTTGAACACCGGGGAGCTGTTTTTT. J is TRBJ2-2 and V is TRBV7-8; D is ambiguous. The CDR3 length is 16 residues. V was trimmed by 4 bases and J by 1 base, leaving 13 bases between them. Germline values: CDR1 SGHVS, CDR2 FQNEAQ.

The V and J genes are TRBV5-4 and TRBJ2-7, with a possible D match to TRBD2 (6 bases). CDR3 length: 14 residues. Germline V gives CDR1 SGHNT, CDR2 YYREEE (reference sequence). The germline V and J ends were trimmed by 0 bases and 6 bases, with 13 bases remaining between them. The CDR3 sequence: CASSLVGLPPEQYF. The CDR3 DNA reads TGTGCCAGCAGCTTGGTAGGACTACCTCCCGAGCAGTACTTC.

The chain has TRBV2 and TRBJ2-7; no firm D call. Trimming took 5 bases from V and 3 from J, leaving 17 bases between them. The germline V gene has CDR1 SNHLY and CDR2 FYNNEI. CDR3 size: 15 residues. As DNA, the CDR3 is TGTGCCAGCAGTTTGGCGGCGGCCAGTGACTACGAGCAGTACTTC. The encoded protein is CASSLAAASDYEQYF.

With respect to this clone: A read error may produce the germline difference seen at one junction end. This chain connects TRBV7-9 to TRBJ1-2, with D possibly being TRBD1 (6 bases). CDR3 size: 13 residues. Germline lookup yields CDR1 SEHNR and CDR2 FQNEAQ (reference sequence). The CDR3 nucleotides read TGTTCCAGCAGCCCAATGACAGGCGCAAGCTACACCTTC. It codes for CSSSPMTGASYTF. Drawing the rest from reference TRBV7-9 and TRBJ1-2, the complete variable domain is DTGVSQNPRHKITKRGQNVTFRCDPISEHNRLYWYRQTLGQGPEFLTYFQNEAQLEKSRLLSDRFSAERPKGSFSTLEIQRTEQGDSAMYLCSSSPMTGASYTFGSGTRLTVV.

The rearrangement joins TRBV5-6 to TRBJ1-2, with 9 bases matching TRBD1. This CDR3 region has 15 residues. CDR1 is SGHDT and CDR2 is YYEEEE in the germline V gene. Trimming cost V 3 bases and J 4 bases; bases outside gene matches: 7. The CDR3 region is CASSSRTGEIYGYTF. CDR3 in DNA: TGTGCCAGCAGCTCACGGACAGGGGAGATCTATGGCTACACCTTC.

This clone was observed a handful of times. In nucleotides, the CDR3 is TGTGCCAGCAACGACTTCGTTCTGAACAACGAGCAGTACTTC. Translated: CASNDFVLNNEQYF. The chain recombines TRBV6-6 with TRBJ2-7; D remains ambiguous. The germline V gene has CDR1 MNHNY and CDR2 SVGAGI (reference sequence). Trimming pared 7 bases from V and 5 bases from J, leaving 18 bases between. The CDR3 contains 14 residues.

The CDR3 region has the DNA TGTGCCAGCAGTGTCCCACAGAGTTACGAGCAGTACTTC. It is translated as CASSVPQSYEQYF. The chain joins TRBV6-1 to TRBJ2-7, with D uncertain. The germline CDR1 and CDR2 sequences are MNHNS and SASEGT. Trimming shortened V by 4 bases and J by 4 bases, and 11 bases separated the two germline ends. The CDR3 has 13 amino acids.

The chain joins TRBV5-6 to TRBJ1-6; D is unresolved. CDR3 length equals 16 residues. Trimming took 4 bases from V and 2 from J, leaving 13 bases between them. The germline V gene encodes CDR1 SGHDT and CDR2 YYEEEE. The CDR3, as DNA: TGTGCCAGCAGCGTACACAATCACCCCTATAATTCACCCCTCCACTTT. This translates into CASSVHNHPYNSPLHF.

The chain combines TRBV5-8 with TRBJ1-4, with 9 nucleotides matching TRBD1. Per germline, CDR1 SGHTS and CDR2 YDEGEE. Trimming removed 4 bases from V and 1 base from J; junction bases left unmatched: 5. The CDR3 totals 16 residues. CDR3 residues: CASSAGTGRTNEKLFF. In DNA form, the CDR3 reads TGTGCCAGCAGCGCCGGGACAGGGCGAACTAATGAAAAACTGTTTTTT.

The V and J genes are TRBV6-4 and TRBJ1-1, with a tentative D call TRBD1 (6 bases). V lost 2 bases and J 8 bases, leaving 9 bases between the germline ends. Germline V CDR1 and CDR2: MRHNA, SNTAGT. The CDR3 length is 12 residues. Here the CDR3 reads CASSDPDREAFF. Here the CDR3 DNA reads TGTGCCAGCAGTGACCCCGACAGGGAAGCTTTCTTT.

The rearrangement joins TRBV13 to TRBJ1-1; 8 bases fit TRBD1. Germline V gene lookup returns CDR1 PRHDT and CDR2 FYEKMQ (reference sequence). CDR3 size: 19 residues. The trim removed 5 bases at V and 8 bases at J, leaving 25 bases unmatched. The CDR3 DNA sequence: TGTGCCAGCAGCCCGGGACAGGCCATACCCACAGGACGGGCAACCGAAGCTTTCTTT. Protein sequence: CASSPGQAIPTGRATEAFF.

The CDR3 protein is CASGSLGGYTF. The CDR3, as DNA: TGTGCTAGTGGTTCCCTTGGCGGCTACACCTTC. The chain uses TRBV12-5 and TRBJ1-2, with D hard to call. Trimming cost V 4 bases and J 8 bases, with 8 bases left between them. Looked up from germline, CDR1 is LGHNT and CDR2 is FRNRAP. The CDR3 totals 11 residues.

CDR3 DNA sequence: TGTGCCAGCAGTTATGTGGCAGGCTTCTCTGGAAACACCATATATTTT. Amino acids: CASSYVAGFSGNTIYF. The V call is TRBV6-5, the J call TRBJ1-3; D gene uncertain. The CDR3 is 16 amino acids. V was pared by 3 bases and J by 0 bases, with 12 bases between. Per the germline V gene, CDR1 is MNHEY and CDR2 is SVGAGI.

The chain couples TRBV9 to TRBJ2-7; D possibly corresponds to TRBD1 (5 bases). The CDR3 covers 15 residues. V lost 2 bases to trimming and J lost 1 base, with 13 bases between them. The V gene's germline CDR1 is SGDLS and CDR2 YYNGEE. The CDR3 DNA follows: TGTGCCAGCAGCGTGGCAGGGCCTTCTTCCTACGAGCAGTACTTC. Its protein is CASSVAGPSSYEQYF.

The DNA of the CDR3 is TGTGCCAGCAGTTTAAGGGGTGGGGAGACCCAGTACTTC. Translation: CASSLRGGETQYF. The chain uses TRBV28 and TRBJ2-5; the D gene is possibly TRBD1 (5 bases). Germline loops: CDR1 MDHEN, CDR2 SYDVKM. V lost 2 bases, J lost 5 bases, and 9 bases lay in between. The CDR3 runs 13 residues.

This chain uses TRBV25-1 with TRBJ1-2; D gene uncertain. CDR1 is MGHDK, CDR2 SYGVNS, per germline. V lost 4 bases, J lost 8 bases, and 11 bases lay in between. There are 12 residues in the CDR3. The CDR3 region is CASSVELVGYTF. CDR3 nucleotides: TGTGCCAGCAGTGTAGAGCTCGTGGGCTACACCTTC.

CDR3 sequence reads: CASIRDRGINQPQHF. In DNA form, the CDR3 reads TGTGCCAGTATCCGGGACAGGGGAATAAATCAGCCCCAGCATTTT. The chain combines TRBV2 with TRBJ1-5, with 10 bases matching TRBD1. The trim removed 9 bases at V and 4 bases at J, leaving 9 bases unmatched. The CDR3 is made up of 15 amino acids. Germline assignment: CDR1 SNHLY and CDR2 FYNNEI.